This TCR beta chain came from a study of tumor-infiltrating lymphocytes in primary liver carcinoma. Co-extracting RNA and DNA was done with roughly 18-32 mg of unsorted bulk tissue as input. The researchers produced TCR beta cDNA from around 500 ng total RNA with a constant-region primer. It was through three nested multiplex PCR rounds of slightly modified ARM-PCR that TCR beta libraries arose. TRBV1-TRBV30 forward primers and a C-beta reverse primer were used in the first two PCR rounds, which each ran for approximately 11 cycles. TCRdb passed the multiplex PCR reads through MiXCR, listing each CDR3 protein once. The sample comprises just under 95,000 distinct CDR3 sequences, roughly 70% of which are singletons, and around 25% rests with the top ten. A note on this clonotype: The conserved closing phenylalanine or tryptophan is absent in this CDR3, likely reflecting a read error.

The CDR3 is made up of 15 amino acids. The V and J ends lost 1 base and 2 bases respectively, with 10 bases between them. Germline V gene sequence: CDR1 SGHAT, CDR2 FQNNGV. This sequence originates from a man aged 35 to 55 with primary liver carcinoma and hepatitis B virus infection. The sequencing input was tumor-adjacent normal liver tissue. The V and J genes are TRBV11-2 and TRBJ2-3; a weak D match, TRBD2 (6 bases). CDR3 sequence: CASSLGGANTDTQYY. CDR3 sequence (DNA): TGTGCCAGCAGCTTAGGCGGGGCAAACACAGATACGCAGTATTAT.